This TCR beta chain was observed in a study of control samples from healthy donors and cancer patients. Data came from immunoSEQ multiplex PCR; TCRdb stores just in-frame clones and leaves some out. The profile shows 40,000 to 45,000 clones, just over 70% of them singletons. Germline loops: CDR1 SGHDT, CDR2 YYEEEE. The CDR3 has 16 residues. V shed 1 base and J shed 3 bases, with 16 bases lying between them. The TCR sequence derives from a male donor with melanoma. The chain uses TRBV5-6 and TRBJ2-5; TRBD2 is a possible D gene (6 bases). What was sequenced was formalin-fixed, paraffin-embedded tissue. The CDR3 nucleotides read TGTGCCAGCAGCTTGCCCGGGGGTAGCGGAAAAGAGACCCAGTACTTC. It yields the protein CASSLPGGSGKETQYF.